The clone carrying this T cell receptor beta chain occurred many times. Its antigen is undetermined. These data come from a study of T-cell memory formation after mild COVID-19. Per the germline V gene, CDR1 is SEHNR and CDR2 is FQNEAQ (reference sequence). This CDR3 spans 14 amino acids. J lost 8 bases, V lost 5 bases, and 11 bases had no gene match. TCRdb reprocessed the 5' RACE reads via MiXCR and lists one record per CDR3 protein. Here the sample spans 550,000 to 700,000 distinct CDR3 sequences, 17% being singletons. Study-level findings and limits: CD4/CD8 balance held among clones contracting day 15 to 85, and later expanders leaned CD4+.

This rearrangement joins TRBV7-9 to TRBJ1-2; 7 nucleotides agree with TRBD1. The TCR originated in an adult woman who had mild COVID-19 (a few samples of this study predate the infection). Cell type and time point are not known. The sample consisted of PBMCs or a T cell subset sorted from them (not recorded which). CDR3 amino acids: CASSPLPTGNGYTF. In nucleotides, the CDR3 is TGTGCCAGCAGCCCATTACCGACAGGGAACGGCTACACCTTC.